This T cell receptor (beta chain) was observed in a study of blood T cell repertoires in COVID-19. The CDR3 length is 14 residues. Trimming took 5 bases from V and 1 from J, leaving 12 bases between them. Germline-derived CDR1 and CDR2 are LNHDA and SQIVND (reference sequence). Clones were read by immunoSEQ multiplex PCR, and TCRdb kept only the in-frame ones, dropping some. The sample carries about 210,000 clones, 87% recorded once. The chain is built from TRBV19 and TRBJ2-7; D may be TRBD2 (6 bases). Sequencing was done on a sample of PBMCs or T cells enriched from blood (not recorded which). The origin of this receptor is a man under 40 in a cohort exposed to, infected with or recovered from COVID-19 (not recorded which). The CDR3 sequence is CASSFAGKSYEQYF. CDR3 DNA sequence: TGTGCCAGTAGTTTTGCGGGAAAGTCCTACGAGCAGTACTTC.